The source of this TCR beta chain is a study of blood T cell repertoires in COVID-19. As for the study in general: Whether acute or convalescent, the COVID-19 samples came from the United States, Italy and Spain.

While infection was still active, Seattle patients were enrolled and then followed longitudinally. V lost 2 bases, J lost 6 bases, and 19 bases lay in between. This CDR3 spans 16 amino acids. Germline V gene sequence: CDR1 LNHDA, CDR2 SQIVND (reference sequence). Per the study methods: Reference gene primers were amplified, and this amplification served to estimate nucleated cell counts. The data were produced by immunoSEQ multiplex PCR, yet TCRdb's version contains in-frame clones alone and is incomplete. That table supplies the V and J calls and clone size; D and trimming were determined from the DNA. The sample lists about 350,000 clones, about 92% occurring once.

Sequenced: peripheral blood. The clonotype was recovered from a woman aged 55 to 70 with COVID-19, enrolled during active disease. This chain links TRBV19 with TRBJ1-2, with D possibly TRBD1 on 5 matching bases. The CDR3 sequence is CASSIYPPLRGDGYTF. CDR3 sequence (DNA): TGTGCCAGTAGTATATATCCCCCGCTTCGGGGGGATGGCTACACCTTC. The whole variable domain, remainder taken from reference TRBV19 and TRBJ1-2, is DGGITQSPKYLFRKEGQNVTLSCEQNLNHDAMYWYRQDPGQGLRLIYYSQIVNDFQKGDIAEGYSVSREKKESFPLTVTSAQKNPTAFYLCASSIYPPLRGDGYTFGSGTRLTVV.